This T cell receptor (beta chain) was recovered during a study of cytomegalovirus exposure and HLA in healthy donors. Notes on the study in general: Using a false discovery rate of 0.05, a later analysis showed that 15,000 to 20,000 TCR beta sequences were associated with HLA alleles. In vitro confirmation showed three CMV-associated chains to be CMV antigen specific.

Both 60 Vbeta primers and 13 Jbeta primers went into the PCR. The assay was immunoSEQ multiplex PCR, and TCRdb's table has in-frame clones only and misses some. The data hold under 150,000 clones, with roughly 89% observed a single time. As to this clone: Antigen specificity is unknown.

Germline values: CDR1 WNHNN, CDR2 SYGVQD (reference sequence). The CDR3 contains 17 residues. Unmatched junction bases numbered 13, after V lost 5 bases and J lost 3 bases. This receptor was identified in a woman aged 25 to 39 in good health and CMV-seronegative. The V and J genes are TRBV10-1 and TRBJ2-3; 8 bases line up with TRBD2. Source material: PBMCs. The CDR3 sequence is CASSPDEIAGKTDTQYF. The CDR3 DNA reads TGCGCCAGCAGTCCCGACGAAATAGCGGGAAAGACAGATACGCAGTATTTT.